One sample yielded the 10 T cell receptor beta chains listed below, sequenced in a study of cytomegalovirus exposure and HLA in healthy donors. TCRdb's table, derived via immunoSEQ multiplex PCR, lists solely in-frame clones and lacks some. The repertoire holds around 140,000 clones, with about 88% as singletons. Material for sequencing was PBMCs. The receptors were sampled from a woman in her late teens or twenties in good health and CMV-seronegative.

The chain uses TRBV5-1 and TRBJ1-1; D unresolved. Germline V gene data show CDR1 as SGHRS and CDR2 as YFSETQ. V lost 2 bases, J lost 5 bases, and 7 bases lay in between. This CDR3 comprises 12 residues. In DNA form, the CDR3 reads TGCGCCAGCAGCTTAATTAGTACTGAAGCTTTCTTT. It codes for CASSLISTEAFF.

This chain connects TRBV5-1 to TRBJ1-1; 7 bases are a match to TRBD1. Germline trimming cut 0 bases from V and 5 bases from J; bases unmatched to any gene: 7. The V gene's germline CDR1 is SGHRS and CDR2 YFSETQ. The CDR3 sequence is 15 residues long. The CDR3 nucleotides read TGCGCCAGCAGCTTGGAGGACAGGTGGGGAACTGAAGCTTTCTTT. Protein: CASSLEDRWGTEAFF.

The chain carries TRBV14 and TRBJ1-2; maybe TRBD1 (6 bases). CDR1 SGHDN and CDR2 FVKESK come from the germline V gene. The CDR3 covers 12 residues. V was shortened by 5 bases and J by 6 bases, with 10 bases between the two germline ends. The CDR3, as DNA: TGTGCCAGCAGCAGAGACAGGAATGGCTACACCTTC. Its translation: CASSRDRNGYTF.

The DNA for the CDR3 is TGTGCCATCTTCCAGGTACAGGGAACTAACTATGGCTACACCTTC. It is translated as CAIFQVQGTNYGYTF. The rearrangement joins TRBV10-3 to TRBJ1-2, with D possibly TRBD1 on 6 matching bases. V gave up 8 bases and J gave up 0 bases, with 16 bases separating them. The CDR3 is 15 amino acids. From germline, CDR1 is ENHRY and CDR2 SYGVKD.

V is TRBV6-1 and J is TRBJ2-6; the D is unclear. The CDR3 contains 14 residues. Germline assignment: CDR1 MNHNS and CDR2 SASEGT. Trimming cost V 6 bases and J 0 bases, with 6 bases left between them. Here the CDR3 DNA reads TGTGCCAGCAGCCCACACTCTGGGGCCAACGTCCTGACTTTC. It codes for CASSPHSGANVLTF.

The chain is built from TRBV7-9 and TRBJ2-7; tentatively, D is TRBD2 (5 bases). CDR3 size: 13 residues. Germline CDR1 reads SEHNR; CDR2 reads FQNEAQ (reference sequence). Deletions cut 5 bases from V and 0 bases from J, with 8 bases between. Here the CDR3 DNA reads TGTGCCAGCAGCCGCCGGGGCTCCTACGAGCAGTACTTC. Translation: CASSRRGSYEQYF.

The genes are TRBV6-5 and TRBJ2-1; D remains ambiguous. The CDR3 has 15 residues. In germline, CDR1 is MNHEY, CDR2 SVGAGI. V lost 0 bases and J lost 7, with 13 bases in between. The CDR3 bases are TGTGCCAGCAGTTACTCGTCTCCCCCTCGTAATGAGCAGTTCTTC. Its translation: CASSYSSPPRNEQFF.

The chain combines TRBV29-1 with TRBJ1-1; maybe TRBD1 (5 bases). V was pared by 6 bases and J by 0 bases, with 17 bases between. Germline CDR1 SQVTM, CDR2 ANQGSEA. The CDR3 sequence is 15 residues long. DNA of the CDR3: TGCAGCGTGGCGTCAGGGTGGGGCATGAACACTGAAGCTTTCTTT. Translating it yields CSVASGWGMNTEAFF.

The chain has TRBV28 and TRBJ2-7; 10 nucleotides agree with TRBD1. Germline assignment: CDR1 MDHEN and CDR2 SYDVKM. V shed 6 bases, J shed 5 bases, and the junction held 7 bases outside the gene matches. The CDR3 length is 14 residues. CDR3 residues: CASRAWTGGNEQYF. CDR3 nucleotide sequence: TGTGCCAGCAGGGCCTGGACAGGGGGTAACGAGCAGTACTTC.

As for this clone: This specimen includes other DNA sequences encoding the same CDR3. The rearrangement links TRBV9 to TRBJ2-3, with 11 bases identical to TRBD2. With V trimmed by 2 bases and J by 0 bases, 2 bases remained unmatched. Germline CDR1 SGDLS, CDR2 YYNGEE. The CDR3 length is 16 residues. CDR3 protein: CASSVGTSGSTDTQYF. The CDR3 DNA sequence: TGTGCCAGCAGCGTCGGGACTAGCGGAAGCACAGATACGCAGTATTTT.